These 30 T cell receptor beta chains were sequenced from one sample in a study of Ad26.COV2.S vaccination and SARS-CoV-2 variants. Data came from immunoSEQ multiplex PCR; TCRdb stores just in-frame clones and leaves some out. The sample shows more than 400,000 clones, 90% of them seen only once. Documented treatment: about 20 received Ad26.COV2.S at low or high dose, single or two shots; about five received placebo; per-sample allocation not given. The investigators took samples on day 63 after the first vaccine or placebo injection. This material consisted of peripheral blood, taken in a trial of Ad26.COV2.S vaccine versus placebo. All receptors come from a person between 18 and 65 years old who received the Ad26.COV2.S COVID-19 vaccine or a placebo.

The gene calls are TRBV6-5 and TRBJ1-6; 8 bases map to TRBD1. Germline V gives CDR1 MNHEY, CDR2 SVGAGI. The CDR3 totals 14 residues. Trimming at V came to 6 bases and at J to 9 bases, leaving 7 bases not matched to a gene. The CDR3 sequence is CASRETGVSSPLHF. The CDR3 nucleotides read TGTGCCAGCAGGGAGACAGGGGTCAGTTCACCCCTCCACTTT.

The chain is built from TRBV27 and TRBJ2-1; D is possibly TRBD1 (6 bases). This CDR3 has 16 residues. V lost 6 bases and J lost 5, with 20 bases in between. Germline CDR1 reads MNHEY; CDR2 reads SMNVEV (reference sequence). CDR3 protein: CASSLKTGPYHNEQFF. CDR3 DNA sequence: TGTGCCAGCAGCCTCAAGACAGGTCCCTACCACAATGAGCAGTTCTTC.

This rearrangement joins TRBV7-2 to TRBJ2-7, with D tentatively TRBD2 (7 bases). CDR3 length: 13 amino acids. V dropped 8 bases and J dropped 4 bases, with 15 bases sitting between them. The V gene's germline CDR1 is SGHTA and CDR2 FQGNSA. The CDR3 nucleotides are TGTGCCAGCGGTTGGGGGGGCTATTACGAGCAGTACTTC. Protein: CASGWGGYYEQYF. The full variable domain, with the rest looked up from reference TRBV7-2 and TRBJ2-7, is GAGVSQSPSNKVTEKGKDVELRCDPISGHTALYWYRQSLGQGLEFLIYFQGNSAPDKSGLPSDRFSAERTGGSVSTLTIQRTQQEDSAVYLCASGWGGYYEQYFGPGTRLTVT.

V is TRBV9 and J is TRBJ2-1, with D perhaps matching TRBD1 or TRBD2 (5 bases each). The CDR3 is made up of 17 amino acids. CDR1 is SGDLS and CDR2 is YYNGEE in the germline V gene. The V end was cut by 1 base, the J end by 5 bases, with 19 bases between. CDR3 loop: CASSVSPTGGGNNEQFF. The CDR3 DNA is TGTGCCAGCAGCGTATCCCCCACTGGGGGTGGGAACAATGAGCAGTTCTTC.

The chain combines TRBV6-2 or TRBV6-3 with TRBJ2-4; D gene ambiguous. Germline V gene lookup returns CDR1 MNHEY and CDR2 SVGEGT. CDR3 size: 16 residues. V lost 0 bases, J lost 0 bases, and 9 bases lay in between. In nucleotides, the CDR3 is TGTGCCAGCAGTTACTCGCGATTTCTAGCCAAAAACATTCAGTACTTC. This gives the protein CASSYSRFLAKNIQYF.

The chain uses TRBV19 and TRBJ1-5, with 8 bases matching TRBD1. The ends lost 2 bases at V and 7 bases at J; junction bases unmatched: 7. Germline CDR1 reads LNHDA; CDR2 reads SQIVND (reference sequence). This CDR3 region has 15 residues. For the CDR3, the DNA is TGTGCCAGTAGTATAACCCAGACAGGGGTACAGCCCCAGCATTTT. It translates to CASSITQTGVQPQHF. Drawing the rest from reference TRBV19 and TRBJ1-5, the complete variable domain is DGGITQSPKYLFRKEGQNVTLSCEQNLNHDAMYWYRQDPGQGLRLIYYSQIVNDFQKGDIAEGYSVSREKKESFPLTVTSAQKNPTAFYLCASSITQTGVQPQHFGDGTRLSIL.

V gene TRBV4-2 combines with J gene TRBJ2-3, with 7 bases aligning to TRBD2. The CDR3 sequence is 18 residues long. The V gene end was trimmed by 0 bases and the J gene end by 0 bases; junction bases not matched to a gene: 9. CDR1 LGHNA and CDR2 YNFKEQ come from the germline V gene. CDR3 sequence reads: CASSQDLAGAGSTDTQYF. Here the CDR3 DNA reads TGTGCCAGCAGCCAAGATTTGGCGGGAGCGGGTAGCACAGATACGCAGTATTTT.

This chain links TRBV6-5 with TRBJ1-1; D ambiguous. There are 13 residues in the CDR3. Germline lookup yields CDR1 MNHEY and CDR2 SVGAGI. Trimming shortened V by 6 bases and J by 1 base, and 9 bases separated the two germline ends. CDR3 DNA sequence: TGTGCCAGCAGACCCATGACGAACACTGAAGCTTTCTTT. Translating it yields CASRPMTNTEAFF.

The chain links TRBV3-1 (or the pseudogene TRBV3-2) to TRBJ2-7; a weak D match, TRBD2 (5 bases). The V end lost 1 base, the J end lost 6 bases, and 10 bases lay between the germline ends. There are 13 residues in the CDR3. Germline CDR1 and CDR2: LGHDT and YNNKEL (reference sequence). The CDR3 sequence is CASSQGERGEQYF. The CDR3 region has the DNA TGTGCCAGCAGCCAAGGCGAACGGGGCGAGCAGTACTTC.

CDR3 loop: CASSPSIAGAGNEQFF. The CDR3 DNA sequence: TGTGCCAGCAGCCCTTCGATAGCGGGAGCCGGCAATGAGCAGTTCTTC. The chain joins TRBV5-6 to TRBJ2-1, with TRBD2 matching over 9 bases. The CDR3 loop spans 16 amino acids. The germline V gene encodes CDR1 SGHDT and CDR2 YYEEEE. V lost 4 bases to trimming and J lost 6 bases; unmatched junction nucleotides: 11.

The J gene is TRBJ2-7, the V gene TRBV27, with D unclear. Between the trimmed V and J ends, which lost 4 bases and 4 bases, there was a span of 17 bases. Germline CDR1 reads MNHEY; CDR2 reads SMNVEV (reference sequence). The CDR3 is made up of 15 amino acids. The CDR3 region has the DNA TGTGCCAGCAGTTCCCTGGGCACCGCGCCTTACGAGCAGTACTTC. It yields the protein CASSSLGTAPYEQYF.

The J gene is TRBJ2-7, the V gene TRBV6-5; 11 nucleotides align to TRBD2. Germline lookup yields CDR1 MNHEY and CDR2 SVGAGI. CDR3 length: 15 residues. J gave up 5 bases and V 5 bases, and 8 bases lay outside the gene matches. Here the CDR3 DNA reads TGTGCCAGCAGTCAGAGACTAGCGGGATGGGACGAGCAGTACTTC. Protein product: CASSQRLAGWDEQYF.

The chain couples TRBV28 to TRBJ1-4, with D unclear. Germline V gene sequence: CDR1 MDHEN, CDR2 SYDVKM. CDR3 length: 14 residues. V was shortened by 8 bases and J by 4 bases, with 14 bases between the two germline ends. As DNA, the CDR3 is TGTGCCAGCCGAACTGGGCGGAGTAATGAAAAACTGTTTTTT. This encodes CASRTGRSNEKLFF.

The genes are TRBV5-1 and TRBJ2-7; D perhaps matches TRBD2 (5 bases). Germline V gene lookup returns CDR1 SGHRS and CDR2 YFSETQ. There are 14 residues in the CDR3. Trimming stripped 5 bases from V and 6 bases from J, with 18 bases between. The CDR3, as DNA: TGCGCCAGCAGTCTTCCAGAGGGTGTGGGCGAGCAGTACTTC. Its translation is CASSLPEGVGEQYF.

The chain carries TRBV6-5 and TRBJ1-1; 10 bases match TRBD1. The V gene end was trimmed by 5 bases and the J gene end by 1 base; junction bases not matched to a gene: 4. The CDR3 contains 15 residues. Germline loops: CDR1 MNHEY, CDR2 SVGAGI. The CDR3 bases are TGTGCCAGCAGTAGAGGGACAGGGGAGAACACTGAAGCTTTCTTT. This gives the protein CASSRGTGENTEAFF.

The chain uses TRBV15 and TRBJ2-2; no clear D. The CDR3 consists of 14 residues. Germline-derived CDR1 and CDR2 are LNHNV and YYDKDF (reference sequence). V was cut by 1 base and J by 7 bases, with 10 bases left in between. CDR3 sequence: CATSRGARRGELFF. CDR3 sequence (DNA): TGTGCCACCAGCAGAGGGGCCAGACGCGGGGAGCTGTTTTTT. Full variable domain (outside the CDR3, taken from reference TRBV15 and TRBJ2-2): DAMVIQNPRYQVTQFGKPVTLSCSQTLNHNVMYWYQQKSSQAPKLLFHYYDKDFNNEADTPDNFQSRRPNTSFCFLDIRSPGLGDTAMYLCATSRGARRGELFFGEGSRLTVL.

The rearrangement uses TRBV24-1 and TRBJ2-3; 11 positions agree with TRBD2. V lost 4 bases, J lost 2 bases, and 10 bases stayed unmatched. The CDR3 sequence is 18 residues long. Germline V gives CDR1 KGHDR, CDR2 SFDVKD. The CDR3 DNA reads TGTGCCACCAGTGAGACCGGCGGGACTAGCGGTTTCACAGATACGCAGTATTTT. Its translation: CATSETGGTSGFTDTQYF.

The chain combines TRBV28 with TRBJ1-1; 8 bases agree with TRBD1. Germline-derived CDR1 and CDR2 are MDHEN and SYDVKM. V lost 7 bases and J lost 1; bases outside the gene matches: 5. The CDR3 is 14 amino acids. The CDR3 DNA follows: TGTGCCAGCAAGGCAGGGGGCTGGAACACTGAAGCTTTCTTT. Translating gives CASKAGGWNTEAFF.

This chain joins TRBV28 and TRBJ1-4, with 8 bases identical to TRBD1. V lost 5 bases, J lost 3 bases, and 5 bases stayed unmatched. Germline CDR1 and CDR2: MDHEN and SYDVKM. The length of the CDR3 is 15 residues. CDR3 nucleotide sequence: TGTGCCAGCAGTCCCCGGACAGGGCCTAATGAAAAACTGTTTTTT. Translating it yields CASSPRTGPNEKLFF.

This clone came up a few times. The sample holds other DNA sequences that translate to the same CDR3. V gene TRBV3-1 (or the pseudogene TRBV3-2) combines with J gene TRBJ1-5; D might be TRBD1 (5 bases). The CDR3 runs to 15 residues. Germline loops: CDR1 LGHDT, CDR2 YNNKEL (reference sequence). V lost 4 bases and J lost 1, with 11 bases in between. CDR3 in DNA: TGTGCCAGCAGCCCAACCCACAGGAGCAATCAGCCCCAGCATTTT. Its protein is CASSPTHRSNQPQHF.

The rearrangement links TRBV29-1 to TRBJ1-2; 9 positions match TRBD1. V was pared by 3 bases and J by 4 bases, with 3 bases of the junction left unmatched. The germline CDR1 and CDR2 sequences are SQVTM and ANQGSEA. CDR3 length: 13 amino acids. The CDR3, as DNA: TGCAGCGTTGATGGGACAGGGACCTATGGCTACACCTTC. Amino acids: CSVDGTGTYGYTF.

The CDR3 region is CASSQGSTNYGYTF. Written as DNA, the CDR3 is TGTGCCAGCAGCCAGGGCTCCACTAACTATGGCTACACCTTC. The J gene is TRBJ1-2, the V gene TRBV3-1 (or the pseudogene TRBV3-2); D remains unclear. Germline V gives CDR1 LGHDT, CDR2 YNNKEL (reference sequence). The CDR3 totals 14 residues. The germline V and J ends were trimmed by 3 bases and 0 bases, with 8 bases remaining between them.

This chain links TRBV19 with TRBJ2-5, with 7 bases lining up with TRBD1. Germline CDR1 LNHDA, CDR2 SQIVND (reference sequence). CDR3 length: 14 residues. The V segment lost 10 bases and the J segment 2 bases; nucleotides outside the gene matches: 10. As DNA, the CDR3 is TGTGCCACGACAAAAGACAGGGATCAAGAGACCCAGTACTTC. Its translation: CATTKDRDQETQYF.

The chain is built from TRBV19 and TRBJ1-2, with D tentatively TRBD1 (6 bases). CDR1 LNHDA and CDR2 SQIVND come from the germline V gene (reference sequence). This CDR3 region has 13 residues. Trimming shortened V by 7 bases and J by 2 bases, and 11 bases separated the two germline ends. The CDR3 region is CASKDRQNYGYTF. In DNA form, the CDR3 reads TGTGCCAGTAAGGACAGACAGAACTATGGCTACACCTTC. Together with reference TRBV19 and TRBJ1-2, the CDR3 gives the full variable domain: DGGITQSPKYLFRKEGQNVTLSCEQNLNHDAMYWYRQDPGQGLRLIYYSQIVNDFQKGDIAEGYSVSREKKESFPLTVTSAQKNPTAFYLCASKDRQNYGYTFGSGTRLTVV.

Turning to this clone: This sample includes further DNA sequences coding for the same CDR3. The gene calls are TRBV5-4 and TRBJ2-1, with a weak D call TRBD2 (6 bases). Germline CDR1 SGHNT, CDR2 YYREEE (reference sequence). The CDR3 is 15 amino acids. V lost 4 bases and J 0 bases, leaving 11 bases between the germline ends. The CDR3 region has the DNA TGTGCCAGCAGCCTTAGCGGAGGCTCCTACAATGAGCAGTTCTTC. This translates into CASSLSGGSYNEQFF.

V usage is TRBV21-1 and J usage is TRBJ1-2. TRBV21-1 is labeled a pseudogene. CDR3 length: 16 amino acids. The chain's CDR3 is CASSKDVGGSNYGYTF. CDR3 nucleotide sequence: TGTGCCAGCAGCAAAGATGTAGGGGGGTCTAACTATGGCTACACCTTC.

The chain carries TRBV3-1 (or the pseudogene TRBV3-2) and TRBJ2-4; D might be TRBD1 or TRBD2, each matching 5 bases. Germline V gene sequence: CDR1 LGHDT, CDR2 YNNKEL (reference sequence). This CDR3 is 17 amino acids long. The V end lost 4 bases, the J end lost 0 bases, and 16 bases lay between the germline ends. CDR3 coding DNA: TGTGCCAGCAGCCGGAGGACACTACATCTAGCCAAAAACATTCAGTACTTC. This sequence encodes CASSRRTLHLAKNIQYF.

The CDR3 DNA follows: TGCAGCGTTGAGGGACTAGCGGGAATCTCAAGCTCCTACAATGAGCAGTTCTTC. Translated: CSVEGLAGISSSYNEQFF. The genes are TRBV29-1 and TRBJ2-1; TRBD2 aligns across 13 bases. CDR3 size: 18 residues. Germline loops: CDR1 SQVTM, CDR2 ANQGSEA. V lost 3 bases to trimming and J lost 0 bases; unmatched junction nucleotides: 8.

The chain is built from TRBV7-9 and TRBJ2-7; perhaps TRBD1 as D (5 bases). This CDR3 contains 13 residues. The V end was cut by 4 bases, the J end by 7 bases, with 14 bases between. Per germline, CDR1 SEHNR and CDR2 FQNEAQ (reference sequence). This CDR3 reads CASSYWQGREQYF. The CDR3 nucleotides read TGTGCCAGCAGCTACTGGCAGGGTCGGGAGCAGTACTTC.

The chain employs TRBV7-2 and TRBJ2-7, with a possible D match to TRBD2 (5 bases). There are 14 residues in the CDR3. Germline assignment: CDR1 SGHTA and CDR2 FQGNSA. V lost 5 bases, J lost 3 bases, and 14 bases lay in between. CDR3 in amino acids: CASSPTRMGYEQYF. The CDR3 DNA reads TGTGCCAGCAGCCCCACTAGGATGGGCTACGAGCAGTACTTC.